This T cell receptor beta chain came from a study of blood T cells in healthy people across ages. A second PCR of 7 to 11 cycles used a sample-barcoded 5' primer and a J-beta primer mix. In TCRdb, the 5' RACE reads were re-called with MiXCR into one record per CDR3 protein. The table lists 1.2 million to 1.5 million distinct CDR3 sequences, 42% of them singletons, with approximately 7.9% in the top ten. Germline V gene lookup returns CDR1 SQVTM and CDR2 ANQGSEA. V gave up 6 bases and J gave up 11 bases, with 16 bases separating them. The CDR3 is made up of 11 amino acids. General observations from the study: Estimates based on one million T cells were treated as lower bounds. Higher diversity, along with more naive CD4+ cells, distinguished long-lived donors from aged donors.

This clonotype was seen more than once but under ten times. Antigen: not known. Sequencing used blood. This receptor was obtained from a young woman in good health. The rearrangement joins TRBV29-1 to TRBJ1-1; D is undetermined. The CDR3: CSVPWAGGAFF. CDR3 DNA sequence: TGCAGCGTCCCGTGGGCCGGTGGGGCTTTCTTT.